These 24 T cell receptor beta chains originate from one sample sequenced in a study of blood T cell repertoires in COVID-19. The data were produced by immunoSEQ multiplex PCR, yet TCRdb's version contains in-frame clones alone and is incomplete. The top ten hold almost 4.5% of the sample, which has approximately 120,000 clones, about three quarters seen once. Sequencing was carried out using peripheral blood. Receptors originate from a human donor in a cohort sampled during active or convalescent COVID-19.

Only one count was recorded for this clone. The J gene is TRBJ2-1, the V gene TRBV7-3, with 7 bases lining up with TRBD2. V lost 5 bases to trimming and J lost 0 bases; unmatched junction nucleotides: 7. This CDR3 comprises 16 residues. Germline CDR1 reads SGHTA; CDR2 reads FQGTGA. This CDR3 is CASSPISGGSYNEQFF. In nucleotides, the CDR3 is TGTGCCAGCAGCCCAATATCGGGGGGCTCCTACAATGAGCAGTTCTTC.

The chain joins TRBV7-8 to TRBJ1-1, with 7 bases identical to TRBD1. Germline V gives CDR1 SGHVS, CDR2 FQNEAQ. Unmatched junction bases numbered 13, after V lost 3 bases and J lost 0 bases. The CDR3 runs 18 residues. The CDR3, as DNA: TGTGCCAGCAGCTTCAAACCTACAGGGGAACTTTTGAACACTGAAGCTTTCTTT. Its translation is CASSFKPTGELLNTEAFF.

CDR3 sequence (DNA): TGCAGTGCTAGTCCCACGACTAGCGGGAGAAGGAATGAGCAGTTCTTC. Protein product: CSASPTTSGRRNEQFF. This chain links TRBV20-1 with TRBJ2-1; 12 bases are shared with TRBD2. The V gene's germline CDR1 is DFQATT and CDR2 SNEGSKA (reference sequence). CDR3 length: 16 amino acids. The V segment lost 3 bases and the J segment 7 bases; nucleotides outside the gene matches: 10.

This clone was seen more than once but under ten times. The chain is built from TRBV5-1 and TRBJ1-6; D not resolved. Germline V CDR1 and CDR2: SGHRS, YFSETQ. Between the trimmed V and J ends, which lost 4 bases and 0 bases, there was a span of 11 bases. The CDR3 extends over 16 amino acids. The CDR3 DNA follows: TGCGCCAGCAGCCTTCACTCGAGCTCCTATAATTCACCCCTCCACTTT. Amino acid sequence: CASSLHSSSYNSPLHF.

J is TRBJ2-5 and V is TRBV25-1; 7 bases fit TRBD1. This CDR3 contains 14 residues. J lost 1 base, V lost 3 bases, and 2 bases had no gene match. CDR1 and CDR2 from the germline V gene are MGHDK and SYGVNS. CDR3 sequence: CASSEGTAQETQYF. In DNA, the CDR3 is TGTGCCAGCAGTGAGGGGACAGCCCAAGAGACCCAGTACTTC.

The genes are TRBV7-8 and TRBJ2-1, with TRBD1 as a possible D gene (6 bases). The CDR3 is made up of 13 amino acids. The V gene lost 5 bases and the J gene lost 9 bases, with 14 bases spanning the gap. Germline V gene data show CDR1 as SGHVS and CDR2 as FQNEAQ. The CDR3 region has the DNA TGTGCCAGCAGCAAACAGGGATTTGTTGAGCAGTTCTTC. Residues: CASSKQGFVEQFF.

This sequence joins TRBV10-3 and TRBJ2-5; D perhaps matches TRBD2 (5 bases). Germline V gene data show CDR1 as ENHRY and CDR2 as SYGVKD. With 4 bases removed from V and 2 bases from J, the gap between germline ends came to 8 bases. This CDR3 spans 13 amino acids. The CDR3 sequence: CAISGRPQETQYF. Here the CDR3 DNA reads TGTGCCATCAGTGGGAGGCCACAAGAGACCCAGTACTTC.

The genes are TRBV19 and TRBJ2-3; 8 nucleotides line up with TRBD2. In germline, CDR1 is LNHDA, CDR2 SQIVND (reference sequence). The junction had 5 bases not matched to a gene; V was cut back by 1 base and J by 5 bases. The length of the CDR3 is 15 residues. The DNA for the CDR3 is TGTGCCAGTAGTATAGTCGGGGGGGCGGGAGATACGCAGTATTTT. Translation: CASSIVGGAGDTQYF.

The rearrangement joins TRBV7-2 to TRBJ1-6; D remains ambiguous. Germline V CDR1 and CDR2: SGHTA, FQGNSA. The CDR3 contains 13 residues. V shed 4 bases and J shed 10 bases, with 11 bases lying between them. CDR3 protein: CASSSGGRSPLHF. In nucleotides, the CDR3 is TGTGCCAGCAGCTCGGGCGGGCGGTCACCCCTCCACTTT.

The V and J genes are TRBV10-2 and TRBJ2-1; 12 bases agree with TRBD2. Germline V lookup: CDR1 WSHSY, CDR2 SAAADI. The V gene end was trimmed by 1 base and the J gene end by 9 bases; junction bases not matched to a gene: 1. The CDR3 runs to 14 residues. For the CDR3, the DNA is TGCGCCAGCAGTGAGTGGACTAGCGGGACTGAGCAGTTCTTC. Its protein product is CASSEWTSGTEQFF.

This clone has only a few counts. The gene calls are TRBV29-1 and TRBJ2-6; TRBD1 matches at 8 bases. V gave up 7 bases and J gave up 0 bases; unmatched junction bases: 8. CDR3 length: 16 residues. Germline V lookup: CDR1 SQVTM, CDR2 ANQGSEA. The CDR3, as DNA: TGCAGCGCACGGACAGGGATCCTCTCTGGGGCCAACGTCCTGACTTTC. Translating gives CSARTGILSGANVLTF. Based on the CDR3 plus reference TRBV29-1 and TRBJ2-6, the full variable domain is SAVISQKPSRDICQRGTSLTIQCQVDSQVTMMFWYRQQPGQSLTLIATANQGSEATYESGFVIDKFPISRPNLTFSTLTVSNMSPEDSSIYLCSARTGILSGANVLTFGAGSRLTVL.

The chain is built from TRBV7-9 and TRBJ1-2, with 9 bases aligning to TRBD1. Trimming at V came to 5 bases and at J to 4 bases, leaving 8 bases not matched to a gene. The germline CDR1 and CDR2 sequences are SEHNR and FQNEAQ (reference sequence). The CDR3 spans 15 residues. This chain's CDR3 is CASSPGQGNFYGYTF. CDR3 in DNA: TGTGCCAGCAGCCCGGGACAGGGAAACTTCTATGGCTACACCTTC.

This chain links TRBV19 with TRBJ1-2, with D uncertain. CDR1 LNHDA and CDR2 SQIVND come from the germline V gene (reference sequence). CDR3 length: 15 residues. Trimming shortened V by 3 bases and J by 0 bases, and 11 bases separated the two germline ends. The CDR3: CASSIPRISNYGYTF. The CDR3 DNA sequence: TGTGCCAGTAGTATCCCCAGAATATCTAACTATGGCTACACCTTC.

The chain couples TRBV6-1 to TRBJ2-5, with 7 nucleotides matching TRBD1. The V gene end was trimmed by 2 bases and the J gene end by 5 bases; junction bases not matched to a gene: 11. The CDR3 is made up of 16 amino acids. CDR1 and CDR2 from the germline V gene are MNHNS and SASEGT. The CDR3 protein is CASSEWVRGRGETQYF. CDR3 DNA sequence: TGTGCCAGCAGTGAATGGGTAAGGGGGCGCGGTGAGACCCAGTACTTC.

The genes are TRBV18 and TRBJ1-2, with D possibly matching TRBD1 (5 bases). Germline V gene sequence: CDR1 KGHSH, CDR2 LQKENI. The CDR3 covers 15 residues. With 6 bases removed from V and 4 bases from J, the gap between germline ends came to 18 bases. DNA of the CDR3: TGTGCCAGCTCGTCCGCGGGAGGGGTCACCTATGGCTACACCTTC. Protein sequence: CASSSAGGVTYGYTF.

The V and J genes are TRBV30 and TRBJ1-2; the D is unclear. The CDR3 consists of 13 residues. The V and J ends lost 5 bases and 8 bases respectively, with 18 bases between them. From germline, CDR1 is GTSNPN and CDR2 SVGIG (reference sequence). The CDR3 here is CAWEPGSRVGYTF. In nucleotides, the CDR3 is TGTGCCTGGGAGCCGGGAAGCCGAGTCGGCTACACCTTC.

This chain uses TRBV29-1 with TRBJ1-3, with D unresolved. Germline V lookup: CDR1 SQVTM, CDR2 ANQGSEA. The CDR3 spans 14 residues. Trimming pared 4 bases from V and 0 bases from J, leaving 10 bases between. For the CDR3, the DNA is TGCAGCGTTGGATACGGGTTCTCTGGAAACACCATATATTTT. Translated, it gives CSVGYGFSGNTIYF.

The rearrangement links TRBV14 to TRBJ2-7; tentative D call: TRBD1 (6 bases). Trimming took 4 bases from V and 6 from J, leaving 16 bases between them. Germline V CDR1 and CDR2: SGHDN, FVKESK. The CDR3 is 14 amino acids. The CDR3 loop is CASSLQGISGEQYF. The DNA for the CDR3 is TGTGCCAGCAGCCTCCAGGGGATTTCTGGCGAGCAGTACTTC.

This chain uses TRBV10-3 with TRBJ2-3; 11 nucleotides line up with TRBD2. Unmatched junction bases numbered 1, after V lost 7 bases and J lost 4 bases. Germline CDR1 is ENHRY and CDR2 is SYGVKD. The CDR3 extends over 13 amino acids. This chain's CDR3 is CAINSGRADTQYF. The DNA of the CDR3 is TGTGCCATCAATAGCGGGAGGGCAGATACGCAGTATTTT.

This CDR3 reads CASKPGRILAGGPMSSYEQYF. In DNA form, the CDR3 reads TGTGCCAGCAAACCGGGGAGAATACTAGCGGGAGGGCCAATGAGCTCCTACGAGCAGTACTTC. J is TRBJ2-7 and V is TRBV27; the match to TRBD2 covers 13 bases. The J segment lost 0 bases and the V segment lost 7 bases, leaving 21 bases of the junction unmatched. The CDR3 is made up of 21 amino acids. In germline, CDR1 is MNHEY, CDR2 SMNVEV (reference sequence).

The rearrangement links TRBV7-2 to TRBJ2-2, with D possibly matching TRBD1 (6 bases). Germline V gives CDR1 SGHTA, CDR2 FQGNSA. V was pared by 4 bases and J by 12 bases, with 24 bases between. CDR3 length equals 16 residues. DNA of the CDR3: TGTGCCAGCAGCTCGGGCGGACAGTTTTCCCCGTGGAAGCTGTTTTTT. Encoded protein: CASSSGGQFSPWKLFF.

J is TRBJ2-1 and V is TRBV18, with TRBD2 identical over 12 bases. From germline, CDR1 is KGHSH and CDR2 LQKENI. This CDR3 region has 15 residues. Unmatched junction bases numbered 3, after V lost 3 bases and J lost 6 bases. CDR3 in DNA: TGTGCCAGCTCACCGCCGGGACTAGCGGGCAATGAGCAGTTCTTC. Translating gives CASSPPGLAGNEQFF.

The V gene is TRBV7-8, the J gene TRBJ2-1, with 9 bases aligning to TRBD1. This CDR3 contains 18 residues. V dropped 1 base and J dropped 4; count of bases not matched to a gene: 11. CDR1 is SGHVS, CDR2 FQNEAQ, per germline. CDR3 region: CASSLGRGQGRFYNEQFF. In DNA form, the CDR3 reads TGTGCCAGCAGCTTAGGAAGGGGACAGGGTAGGTTTTACAATGAGCAGTTCTTC.

The gene calls are TRBV11-3 and TRBJ2-2; 9 bases are a match to TRBD1. The CDR3 is 15 amino acids. V shed 1 base, J shed 6 bases, and the junction held 3 bases outside the gene matches. The V gene's germline CDR1 is SGHNT and CDR2 YENEEA. In DNA form, the CDR3 reads TGTGCCAGCAGCTTAGTGGGGACAGGGCCCGGGGAGCTGTTTTTT. Its translation: CASSLVGTGPGELFF.